This is a list of T cell receptor beta chains from one sample in a study of blood T cell repertoires in COVID-19. The method was immunoSEQ multiplex PCR; TCRdb's version includes in-frame clones alone and lacks a portion of them. The sample yields about 16,000 clones, roughly nine tenths seen once. Sequences were obtained from peripheral blood. These receptors all stem from a human donor in a cohort sampled during active COVID-19. Each CDR3 is given with its conserved first and last residue. A D gene is named only where the DNA matches it firmly. Only part of the rows carry a size: once, few, many, or a class if the clone is expanded.

v_gene: TRBV3-1/TRBV3-2; abundance: .; d_gene: .; j_gene: TRBJ1-2; CDR3aa: CASSQGPGQSYGYTF; CDR3nt: TGTGCCAGCAGCCAAGGTCCAGGACAAAGCTATGGCTACACCTTC
v_gene: TRBV5-4; abundance: .; d_gene: .; j_gene: TRBJ1-2; CDR3aa: CASSLGVVGYTF; CDR3nt: TGTGCCAGCAGCTTGGGAGTTGTTGGCTACACCTTC
v_gene: TRBV5-4; abundance: once; d_gene: TRBD1; j_gene: TRBJ1-2; CDR3aa: CASSQRQGSYTF; CDR3nt: TGTGCCAGCAGCCAAAGACAGGGCAGCTACACCTTC
v_gene: TRBV14; abundance: .; d_gene: .; j_gene: TRBJ1-3; CDR3aa: CASSPRLDSGNTIYF; CDR3nt: TGTGCCAGCAGCCCTCGTCTAGACTCTGGAAACACCATATATTTT
v_gene: TRBV2; abundance: .; d_gene: .; j_gene: TRBJ2-7; CDR3aa: CASRDRGSSGRYEQYF; CDR3nt: TGTGCCAGCAGGGACAGGGGATCTAGCGGGAGATACGAGCAGTACTTC
v_gene: TRBV6-1; abundance: .; d_gene: TRBD2; j_gene: TRBJ2-7; CDR3aa: CASSDRSGRVGEQYF; CDR3nt: TGTGCCAGCAGTGATAGGAGCGGGAGAGTCGGCGAGCAGTACTTC
v_gene: TRBV5-1; abundance: .; d_gene: .; j_gene: TRBJ2-2; CDR3aa: CAGAGPNTGELFF; CDR3nt: TGCGCCGGAGCAGGGCCGAACACCGGGGAGCTGTTTTTT
v_gene: TRBV7-7; abundance: .; d_gene: .; j_gene: TRBJ2-5; CDR3aa: CASSLGGPGSGETQYF; CDR3nt: TGTGCTAGCAGCTTAGGGGGTCCAGGGTCGGGAGAGACCCAGTACTTC
v_gene: TRBV3-1/TRBV3-2; abundance: few; d_gene: .; j_gene: TRBJ1-5; CDR3aa: CASSLTDQPQHF; CDR3nt: TGTGCCAGCAGCCTAACGGATCAGCCCCAGCATTTT
v_gene: TRBV6-5; abundance: .; d_gene: .; j_gene: TRBJ2-7; CDR3aa: CASRGGHPYEQYF; CDR3nt: TGTGCCAGCAGGGGAGGACATCCCTACGAGCAGTACTTC
v_gene: TRBV5-4; abundance: .; d_gene: .; j_gene: TRBJ2-5; CDR3aa: CASSRKDTSQETQYF; CDR3nt: TGTGCCAGCAGCCGGAAAGACACTTCCCAAGAGACCCAGTACTTC
v_gene: TRBV6-5; abundance: .; d_gene: TRBD1; j_gene: TRBJ2-5; CDR3aa: CASSFPGQGAETQYF; CDR3nt: TGTGCCAGCAGTTTTCCAGGACAGGGGGCAGAGACCCAGTACTTC
v_gene: TRBV10-1; abundance: .; d_gene: .; j_gene: TRBJ2-1; CDR3aa: CASSENRGPSGYNEQFF; CDR3nt: TGCGCCAGCAGTGAAAACAGGGGGCCTAGCGGGTACAATGAGCAGTTCTTC
v_gene: TRBV4-2; abundance: .; d_gene: TRBD2; j_gene: TRBJ2-3; CDR3aa: CASSQVGGGTDTQYF; CDR3nt: TGTGCCAGCAGCCAAGTGGGGGGAGGGACAGATACGCAGTATTTT
v_gene: TRBV5-1; abundance: .; d_gene: .; j_gene: TRBJ1-2; CDR3aa: CASSSSRQDYGYTF; CDR3nt: TGCGCCAGCAGCTCAAGCAGGCAGGACTATGGCTACACCTTC
v_gene: TRBV10-3; abundance: .; d_gene: .; j_gene: TRBJ1-5; CDR3aa: CAISEEGESNQPQHF; CDR3nt: TGTGCCATCAGTGAAGAGGGGGAAAGCAATCAGCCCCAGCATTTT
v_gene: TRBV7-9; abundance: medium-sized; d_gene: .; j_gene: TRBJ2-1; CDR3aa: CASSTGVREQFF; CDR3nt: TGTGCCAGCAGCACCGGGGTTCGGGAGCAGTTCTTC
v_gene: TRBV28; abundance: .; d_gene: TRBD2; j_gene: TRBJ2-1; CDR3aa: CASSSEREGWDEQFF; CDR3nt: TGTGCCAGCAGTTCAGAGCGGGAGGGCTGGGATGAGCAGTTCTTC
v_gene: TRBV24-1; abundance: few; d_gene: .; j_gene: TRBJ1-4; CDR3aa: CATSDPHREKLFF; CDR3nt: TGTGCCACCAGTGACCCCCACAGGGAAAAACTGTTTTTT
v_gene: TRBV6-5; abundance: once; d_gene: .; j_gene: TRBJ2-7; CDR3aa: CASNPGLAPYEQYF; CDR3nt: TGTGCCAGCAACCCGGGACTTGCCCCCTACGAGCAGTACTTC
v_gene: TRBV18; abundance: once; d_gene: TRBD1; j_gene: TRBJ2-1; CDR3aa: CASSPPGQRYNEQFF; CDR3nt: TGTGCCAGCTCACCTCCGGGACAGAGATACAATGAGCAGTTCTTC
v_gene: TRBV14; abundance: .; d_gene: TRBD1; j_gene: TRBJ1-2; CDR3aa: CASSQADGQGYGYTF; CDR3nt: TGTGCCAGCAGCCAAGCCGATGGACAGGGCTATGGCTACACCTTC
v_gene: TRBV30; abundance: .; d_gene: TRBD1; j_gene: TRBJ1-2; CDR3aa: CAWTPDRGFNYGYTF; CDR3nt: TGTGCCTGGACCCCGGACAGGGGTTTTAACTATGGCTACACCTTC
v_gene: TRBV7-2; abundance: .; d_gene: .; j_gene: TRBJ2-1; CDR3aa: CASSPNGEDNEQFF; CDR3nt: TGTGCCAGCAGCCCAAACGGGGAGGACAATGAGCAGTTCTTC
v_gene: TRBV6-5; abundance: .; d_gene: .; j_gene: TRBJ2-7; CDR3aa: CASSYSGGDRYEQYF; CDR3nt: TGTGCCAGCAGTTACTCGGGGGGAGATCGGTACGAGCAGTACTTC
v_gene: TRBV25-1; abundance: .; d_gene: .; j_gene: TRBJ2-7; CDR3aa: CASSATTGVSYEQYF; CDR3nt: TGTGCCAGCAGTGCCACGACAGGAGTCTCCTACGAGCAGTACTTC
v_gene: TRBV7-9; abundance: .; d_gene: .; j_gene: TRBJ2-7; CDR3aa: CASSGHGEQYF; CDR3nt: TGTGCCAGCAGCGGACATGGCGAGCAGTACTTC
v_gene: TRBV19; abundance: .; d_gene: .; j_gene: TRBJ1-2; CDR3aa: CASSTPQGIYGYTF; CDR3nt: TGTGCCAGTAGTACTCCCCAGGGGATCTATGGCTACACCTTC
v_gene: TRBV6-5; abundance: .; d_gene: TRBD2; j_gene: TRBJ2-1; CDR3aa: CASSNGWREMVEQFF; CDR3nt: TGTGCCAGCAGCAATGGATGGCGGGAGATGGTTGAGCAGTTCTTC
v_gene: TRBV19; abundance: .; d_gene: TRBD1; j_gene: TRBJ1-2; CDR3aa: CASSPGQGYGYTF; CDR3nt: TGTGCCAGTAGTCCGGGACAGGGGTATGGCTACACCTTC
v_gene: TRBV18; abundance: .; d_gene: .; j_gene: TRBJ2-1; CDR3aa: CASSPPPNYNEQFF; CDR3nt: TGTGCCAGCTCACCACCCCCCAACTACAATGAGCAGTTCTTC
v_gene: TRBV7-9; abundance: .; d_gene: .; j_gene: TRBJ2-7; CDR3aa: CASTTRGYYEQYF; CDR3nt: TGTGCCAGCACCACGCGAGGGTACTACGAGCAGTACTTC
v_gene: TRBV4-2; abundance: .; d_gene: .; j_gene: TRBJ2-1; CDR3aa: CASSQTWGDSQFF; CDR3nt: TGTGCCAGCAGTCAAACCTGGGGGGACTCCCAGTTCTTC
v_gene: TRBV10-3; abundance: .; d_gene: TRBD2; j_gene: TRBJ2-2; CDR3aa: CAISAGTSGTGELFF; CDR3nt: TGTGCCATCAGCGCCGGGACTAGCGGCACCGGGGAGCTGTTTTTT
v_gene: TRBV7-2; abundance: once; d_gene: TRBD1; j_gene: TRBJ2-5; CDR3aa: CASSLDRGRQETQYF; CDR3nt: TGTGCCAGCAGCTTAGACAGGGGTAGGCAAGAGACCCAGTACTTC
v_gene: TRBV4-1; abundance: .; d_gene: .; j_gene: TRBJ1-2; CDR3aa: CASSHRGRGYTF; CDR3nt: TGCGCCAGCAGCCATAGGGGCCGGGGCTACACCTTC
v_gene: TRBV5-6; abundance: .; d_gene: TRBD1; j_gene: TRBJ1-1; CDR3aa: CASSQEDRGNTEAFF; CDR3nt: TGTGCCAGCAGCCAAGAAGACAGGGGGAACACTGAAGCTTTCTTT
v_gene: TRBV28; abundance: .; d_gene: .; j_gene: TRBJ2-5; CDR3aa: CASSSPRDRGGGRAAETQYF; CDR3nt: TGTGCCAGCAGTTCACCCCGGGACAGGGGTGGCGGGAGGGCCGCAGAGACCCAGTACTTC
v_gene: TRBV6-5; abundance: once; d_gene: TRBD2; j_gene: TRBJ2-1; CDR3aa: CASSYSTSDYNEQFF; CDR3nt: TGTGCCAGCAGTTACTCGACTAGCGATTACAATGAGCAGTTCTTC
v_gene: TRBV19; abundance: .; d_gene: TRBD1; j_gene: TRBJ1-3; CDR3aa: CASSTSGQAYGNTIYF; CDR3nt: TGTGCCAGTAGTACCTCCGGACAGGCTTATGGAAACACCATATATTTT
v_gene: TRBV9; abundance: .; d_gene: TRBD2; j_gene: TRBJ2-1; CDR3aa: CASSPRTGAGTSGTPSGNEQFF; CDR3nt: TGTGCCAGCAGCCCACGCACAGGGGCCGGGACTAGCGGGACCCCCAGCGGGAATGAGCAGTTCTTC
v_gene: TRBV18; abundance: .; d_gene: .; j_gene: TRBJ1-2; CDR3aa: CASSPSPTGGYGYTF; CDR3nt: TGTGCCAGCTCACCAAGCCCCACGGGGGGCTATGGCTACACCTTC
v_gene: TRBV10-1; abundance: .; d_gene: .; j_gene: TRBJ1-2; CDR3aa: CATKTGTINYGYTF; CDR3nt: TGCGCCACCAAAACCGGGACAATTAACTATGGCTACACCTTC
v_gene: TRBV19; abundance: .; d_gene: TRBD1; j_gene: TRBJ2-1; CDR3aa: CASSRDRDSYNEQFF; CDR3nt: TGTGCCAGTAGTAGGGACAGGGACTCCTACAATGAGCAGTTCTTC
v_gene: TRBV5-1; abundance: .; d_gene: TRBD2; j_gene: TRBJ2-3; CDR3aa: CATSLGTSDSTDTQYF; CDR3nt: TGCGCCACAAGCCTCGGGACTAGCGATAGCACAGATACGCAGTATTTT
v_gene: TRBV11-2; abundance: large; d_gene: TRBD1; j_gene: TRBJ2-7; CDR3aa: CASSWQQGEVYEQYF; CDR3nt: TGTGCCAGCAGCTGGCAGCAGGGGGAAGTATACGAGCAGTACTTC
v_gene: TRBV7-9; abundance: once; d_gene: .; j_gene: TRBJ2-2; CDR3aa: CASSPMTRGDTGELFF; CDR3nt: TGTGCCAGCAGCCCCATGACTAGAGGAGACACCGGGGAGCTGTTTTTT
v_gene: TRBV18; abundance: once; d_gene: TRBD2; j_gene: TRBJ2-7; CDR3aa: CASWAGGRGNEQYF; CDR3nt: TGTGCCAGCTGGGCGGGAGGAAGGGGCAACGAGCAGTACTTC
v_gene: TRBV7-8; abundance: .; d_gene: TRBD1; j_gene: TRBJ2-1; CDR3aa: CASSLRTGLTPYNEQFF; CDR3nt: TGTGCCAGCAGCCTCAGGACAGGGCTGACTCCCTACAATGAGCAGTTCTTC
v_gene: TRBV2; abundance: .; d_gene: TRBD2; j_gene: TRBJ2-3; CDR3aa: CASRAGLAESTDTQYF; CDR3nt: TGTGCCAGCAGGGCCGGACTAGCGGAAAGCACAGATACGCAGTATTTT
v_gene: TRBV3-1/TRBV3-2; abundance: once; d_gene: .; j_gene: TRBJ2-7; CDR3aa: CASSQSSGTYEQYF; CDR3nt: TGTGCCAGCAGCCAGAGTAGCGGCACCTACGAGCAGTACTTC
v_gene: TRBV5-5; abundance: .; d_gene: .; j_gene: TRBJ1-5; CDR3aa: CASSGGENQPQHF; CDR3nt: TGTGCCAGCAGCGGGGGGGAAAATCAGCCCCAGCATTTT
v_gene: TRBV19; abundance: once; d_gene: .; j_gene: TRBJ1-3; CDR3aa: CATSDIGNTIYF; CDR3nt: TGTGCCACCTCGGACATTGGAAACACCATATATTTT
v_gene: TRBV12-1; abundance: .; d_gene: .; j_gene: TRBJ2-2; CDR3aa: CASSTTSGGNTGELFF; CDR3nt: TGTGCCAGCAGCACTACTAGCGGGGGGAACACCGGGGAGCTGTTTTTT